This T cell receptor (beta chain) originates from a study of shared clonotypes between healthy human individuals. The CDR3 runs to 13 residues. V lost 3 bases to trimming and J lost 4 bases, with 9 bases between them. Germline values: CDR1 ENHRY, CDR2 SYGVKD. The method was immunoSEQ multiplex PCR; TCRdb's version includes in-frame clones alone and lacks a portion of them. This sample has about 2 million clones, with 85% to 95% found just once. The sequenced material came from naive CD4+ T cells sorted from blood. Subset given: CD45RA+ positively selected. The rearrangement uses TRBV10-3 and TRBJ1-2; D unclear. The clonotype comes from a man between 18 and 29 years old in good health. The CDR3 protein is CAISDSWFYGYTF. CDR3 coding DNA: TGTGCCATCAGTGATTCTTGGTTCTATGGCTACACCTTC.